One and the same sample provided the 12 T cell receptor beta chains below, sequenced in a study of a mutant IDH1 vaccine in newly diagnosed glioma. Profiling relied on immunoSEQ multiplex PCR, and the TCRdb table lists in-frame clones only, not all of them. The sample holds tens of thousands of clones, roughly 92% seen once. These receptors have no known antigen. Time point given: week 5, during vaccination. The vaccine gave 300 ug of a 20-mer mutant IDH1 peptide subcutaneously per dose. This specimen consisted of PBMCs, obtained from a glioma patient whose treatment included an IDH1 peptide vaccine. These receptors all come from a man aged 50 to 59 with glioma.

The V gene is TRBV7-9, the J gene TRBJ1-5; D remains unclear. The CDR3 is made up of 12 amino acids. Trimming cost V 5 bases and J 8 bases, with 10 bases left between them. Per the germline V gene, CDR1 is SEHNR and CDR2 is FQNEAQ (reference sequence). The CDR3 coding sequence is TGTGCCAGCAGCGACCTTGGGAAGCCCCAGCATTTT. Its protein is CASSDLGKPQHF. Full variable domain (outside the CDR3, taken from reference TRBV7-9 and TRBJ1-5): DTGVSQNPRHKITKRGQNVTFRCDPISEHNRLYWYRQTLGQGPEFLTYFQNEAQLEKSRLLSDRFSAERPKGSFSTLEIQRTEQGDSAMYLCASSDLGKPQHFGDGTRLSIL.

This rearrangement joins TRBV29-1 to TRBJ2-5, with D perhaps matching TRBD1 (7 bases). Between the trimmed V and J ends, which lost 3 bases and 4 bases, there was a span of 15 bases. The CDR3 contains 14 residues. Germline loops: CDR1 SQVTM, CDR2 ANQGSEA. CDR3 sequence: CSVDRRQGGETQYF. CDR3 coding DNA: TGCAGCGTTGATCGCCGTCAGGGGGGAGAGACCCAGTACTTC.

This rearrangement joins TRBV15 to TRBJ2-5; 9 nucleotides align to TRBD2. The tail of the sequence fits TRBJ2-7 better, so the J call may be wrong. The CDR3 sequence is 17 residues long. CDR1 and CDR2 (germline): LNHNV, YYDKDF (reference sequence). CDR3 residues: CATSRDRSSGRSYEQYF. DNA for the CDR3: TGTGCCACCAGCAGAGATCGGTCCAGCGGGAGGTCCTACGAGCAGTACTTC.

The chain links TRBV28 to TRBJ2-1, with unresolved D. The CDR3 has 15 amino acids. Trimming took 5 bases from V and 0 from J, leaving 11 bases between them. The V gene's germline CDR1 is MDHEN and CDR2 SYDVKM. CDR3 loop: CASSMTESSYNEQFF. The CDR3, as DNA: TGTGCCAGCAGTATGACCGAAAGCTCCTACAATGAGCAGTTCTTC. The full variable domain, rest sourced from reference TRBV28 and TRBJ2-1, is DVKVTQSSRYLVKRTGEKVFLECVQDMDHENMFWYRQDPGLGLRLIYFSYDVKMKEKGDIPEGYSVSREKKERFSLILESASTNQTSMYLCASSMTESSYNEQFFGPGTRLTVL.

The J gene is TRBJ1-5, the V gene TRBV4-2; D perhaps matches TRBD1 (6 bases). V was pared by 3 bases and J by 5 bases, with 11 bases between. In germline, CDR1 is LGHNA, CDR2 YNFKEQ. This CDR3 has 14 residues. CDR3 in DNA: TGTGCCAGCAGCCACGGACAGAGTTATCAGCCCCAGCATTTT. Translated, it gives CASSHGQSYQPQHF.

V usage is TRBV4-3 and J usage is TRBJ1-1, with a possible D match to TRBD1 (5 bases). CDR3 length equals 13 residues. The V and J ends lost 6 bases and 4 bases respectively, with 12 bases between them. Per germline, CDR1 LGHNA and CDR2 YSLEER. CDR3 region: CASSVGGSTEAFF. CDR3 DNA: TGCGCCAGCAGTGTTGGGGGAAGCACTGAAGCTTTCTTT.

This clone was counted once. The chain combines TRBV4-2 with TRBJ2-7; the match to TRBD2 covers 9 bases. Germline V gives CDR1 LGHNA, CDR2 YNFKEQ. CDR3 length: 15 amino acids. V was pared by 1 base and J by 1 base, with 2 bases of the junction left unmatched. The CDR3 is CASSQGAGGSYEQYF. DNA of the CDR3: TGTGCCAGCAGCCAAGGGGCGGGAGGGTCCTACGAGCAGTACTTC.

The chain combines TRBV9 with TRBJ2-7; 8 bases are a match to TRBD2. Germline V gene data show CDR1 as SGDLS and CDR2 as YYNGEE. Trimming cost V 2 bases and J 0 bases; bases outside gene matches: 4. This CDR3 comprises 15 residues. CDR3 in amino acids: CASSVASGLSYEQYF. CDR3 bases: TGTGCCAGCAGCGTGGCTAGCGGGCTCTCCTACGAGCAGTACTTC.

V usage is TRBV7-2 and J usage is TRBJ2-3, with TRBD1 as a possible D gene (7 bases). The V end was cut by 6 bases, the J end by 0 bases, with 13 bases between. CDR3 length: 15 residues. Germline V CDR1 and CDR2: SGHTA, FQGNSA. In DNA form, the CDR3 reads TGTGCCAGCAGGCGGGGACAGCGAAGCACAGATACGCAGTATTTT. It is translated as CASRRGQRSTDTQYF.

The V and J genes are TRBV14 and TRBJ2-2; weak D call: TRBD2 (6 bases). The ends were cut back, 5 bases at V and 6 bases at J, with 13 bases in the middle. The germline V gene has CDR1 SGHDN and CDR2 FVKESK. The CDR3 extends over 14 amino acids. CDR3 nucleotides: TGTGCCAGCAGCAGTTTGGGGGGACCCGGGGAGCTGTTTTTT. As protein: CASSSLGGPGELFF.

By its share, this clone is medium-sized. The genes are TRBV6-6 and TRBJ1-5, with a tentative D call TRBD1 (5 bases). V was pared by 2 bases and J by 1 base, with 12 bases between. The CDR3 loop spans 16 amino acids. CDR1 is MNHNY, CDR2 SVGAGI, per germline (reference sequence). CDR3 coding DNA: TGTGCCAGCAGTTACGGGCAGGGAGGGAGCAATCAGCCCCAGCATTTT. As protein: CASSYGQGGSNQPQHF.

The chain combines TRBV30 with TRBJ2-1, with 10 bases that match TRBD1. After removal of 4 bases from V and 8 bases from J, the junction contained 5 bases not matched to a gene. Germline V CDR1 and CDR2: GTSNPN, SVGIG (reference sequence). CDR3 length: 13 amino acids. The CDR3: CAWTLDRGDEQFF. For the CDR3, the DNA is TGTGCCTGGACGTTGGACAGGGGGGATGAGCAGTTCTTC. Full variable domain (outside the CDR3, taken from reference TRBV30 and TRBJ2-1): SQTIHQWPATLVQPVGSPLSLECTVEGTSNPNLYWYRQAAGRGLQLLFYSVGIGQISSEVPQNLSASRPQDRQFILSSKKLLLSDSGFYLCAWTLDRGDEQFFGPGTRLTVL.